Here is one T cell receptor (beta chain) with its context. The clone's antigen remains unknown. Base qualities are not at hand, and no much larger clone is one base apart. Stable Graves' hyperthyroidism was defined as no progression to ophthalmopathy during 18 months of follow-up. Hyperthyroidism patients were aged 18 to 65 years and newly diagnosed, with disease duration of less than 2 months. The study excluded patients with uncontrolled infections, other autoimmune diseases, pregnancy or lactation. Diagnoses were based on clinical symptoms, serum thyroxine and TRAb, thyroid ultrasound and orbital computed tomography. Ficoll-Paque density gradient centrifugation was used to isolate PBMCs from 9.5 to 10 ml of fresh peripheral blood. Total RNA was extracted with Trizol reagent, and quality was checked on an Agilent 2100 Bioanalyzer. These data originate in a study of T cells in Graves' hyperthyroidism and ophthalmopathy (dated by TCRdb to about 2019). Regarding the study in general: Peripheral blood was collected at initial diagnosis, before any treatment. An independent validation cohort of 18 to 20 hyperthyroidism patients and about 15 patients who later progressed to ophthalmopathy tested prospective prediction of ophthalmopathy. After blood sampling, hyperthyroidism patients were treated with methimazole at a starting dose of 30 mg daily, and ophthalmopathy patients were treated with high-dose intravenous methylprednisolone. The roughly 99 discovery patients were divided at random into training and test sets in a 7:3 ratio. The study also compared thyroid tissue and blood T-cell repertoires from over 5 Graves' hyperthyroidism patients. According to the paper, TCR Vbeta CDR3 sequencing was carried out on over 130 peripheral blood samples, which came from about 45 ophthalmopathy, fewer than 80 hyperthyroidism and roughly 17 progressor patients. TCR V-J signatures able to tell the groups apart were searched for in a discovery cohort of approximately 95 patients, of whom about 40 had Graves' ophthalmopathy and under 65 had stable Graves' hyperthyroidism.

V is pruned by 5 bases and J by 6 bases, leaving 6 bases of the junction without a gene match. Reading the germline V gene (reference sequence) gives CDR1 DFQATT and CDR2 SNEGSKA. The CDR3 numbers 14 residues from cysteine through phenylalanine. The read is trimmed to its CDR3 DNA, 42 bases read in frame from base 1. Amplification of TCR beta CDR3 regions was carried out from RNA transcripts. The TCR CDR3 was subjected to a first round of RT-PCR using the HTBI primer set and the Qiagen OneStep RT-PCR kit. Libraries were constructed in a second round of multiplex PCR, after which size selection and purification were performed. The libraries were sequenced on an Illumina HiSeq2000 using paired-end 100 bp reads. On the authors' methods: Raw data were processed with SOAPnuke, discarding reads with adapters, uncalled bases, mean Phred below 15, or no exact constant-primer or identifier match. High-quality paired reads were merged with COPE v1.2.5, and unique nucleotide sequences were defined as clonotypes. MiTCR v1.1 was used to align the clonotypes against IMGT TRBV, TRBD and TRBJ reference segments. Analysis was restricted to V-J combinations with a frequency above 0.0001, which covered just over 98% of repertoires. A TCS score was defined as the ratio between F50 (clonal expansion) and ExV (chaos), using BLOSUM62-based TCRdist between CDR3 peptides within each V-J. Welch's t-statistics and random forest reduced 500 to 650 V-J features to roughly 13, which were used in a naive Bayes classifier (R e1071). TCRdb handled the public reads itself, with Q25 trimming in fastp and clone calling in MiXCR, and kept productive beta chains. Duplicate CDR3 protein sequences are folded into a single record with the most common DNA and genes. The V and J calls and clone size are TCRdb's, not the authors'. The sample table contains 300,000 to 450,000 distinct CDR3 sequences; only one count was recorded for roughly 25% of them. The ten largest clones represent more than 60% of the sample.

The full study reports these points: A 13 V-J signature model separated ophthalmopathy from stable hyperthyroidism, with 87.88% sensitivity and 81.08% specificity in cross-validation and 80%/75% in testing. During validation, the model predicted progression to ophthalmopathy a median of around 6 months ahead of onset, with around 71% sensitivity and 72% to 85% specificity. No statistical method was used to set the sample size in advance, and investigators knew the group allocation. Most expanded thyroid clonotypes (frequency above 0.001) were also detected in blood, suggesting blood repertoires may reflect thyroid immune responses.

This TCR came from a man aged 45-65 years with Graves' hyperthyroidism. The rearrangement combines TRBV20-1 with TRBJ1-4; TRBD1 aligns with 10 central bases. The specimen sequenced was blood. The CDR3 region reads CSAEPGTGDEKLFF. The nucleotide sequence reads TGCAGTGCTGAACCCGGGACAGGGGATGAAAAACTGTTTTTT.